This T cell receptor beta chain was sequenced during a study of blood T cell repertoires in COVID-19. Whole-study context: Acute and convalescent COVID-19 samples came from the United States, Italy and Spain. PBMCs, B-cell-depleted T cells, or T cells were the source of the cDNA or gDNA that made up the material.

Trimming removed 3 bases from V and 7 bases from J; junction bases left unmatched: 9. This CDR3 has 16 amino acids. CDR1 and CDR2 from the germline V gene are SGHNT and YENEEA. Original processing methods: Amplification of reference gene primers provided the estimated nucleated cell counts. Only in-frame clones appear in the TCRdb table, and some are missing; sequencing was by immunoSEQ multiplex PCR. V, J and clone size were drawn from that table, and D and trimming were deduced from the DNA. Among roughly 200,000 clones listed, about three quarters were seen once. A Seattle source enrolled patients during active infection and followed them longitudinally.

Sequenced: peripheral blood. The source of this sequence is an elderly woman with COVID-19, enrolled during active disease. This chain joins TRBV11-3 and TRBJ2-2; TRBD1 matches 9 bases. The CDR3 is CASSFSLQGANGELFF. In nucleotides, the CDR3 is TGTGCCAGCAGCTTCTCCCTACAGGGGGCGAACGGGGAGCTGTTTTTT. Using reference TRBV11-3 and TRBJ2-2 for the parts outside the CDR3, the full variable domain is EAGVVQSPRYKIIEKKQPVAFWCNPISGHNTLYWYLQNLGQGPELLIRYENEEAVDDSQLPKDRFSAERLKGVDSTLKIQPAELGDSAVYLCASSFSLQGANGELFFGEGSRLTVL.